The following is a T cell receptor (beta chain) sequence with its context. Clones were read by immunoSEQ multiplex PCR, and TCRdb kept only the in-frame ones, dropping some. The table has about 79,000 clones, around 89% seen once. The sample comes from a study of blood T cell repertoires in COVID-19. Unmatched junction bases numbered 7, after V lost 7 bases and J lost 4 bases. This CDR3 comprises 13 residues. Germline V gives CDR1 SGHTA, CDR2 FQGNSA. This chain connects TRBV7-2 to TRBJ2-7; 7 bases agree with TRBD2. This TCR was recovered from a man between 65 and 80 years old with active or convalescent COVID-19. The sample was peripheral blood. The CDR3 bases are TGTGCCAGCACCCCGGTGGGGGGGTACGAGCAGTACTTC. This gives the protein CASTPVGGYEQYF. Full variable domain (remainder filled in from reference TRBV7-2 and TRBJ2-7): GAGVSQSPSNKVTEKGKDVELRCDPISGHTALYWYRQSLGQGLEFLIYFQGNSAPDKSGLPSDRFSAERTGGSVSTLTIQRTQQEDSAVYLCASTPVGGYEQYFGPGTRLTVT.